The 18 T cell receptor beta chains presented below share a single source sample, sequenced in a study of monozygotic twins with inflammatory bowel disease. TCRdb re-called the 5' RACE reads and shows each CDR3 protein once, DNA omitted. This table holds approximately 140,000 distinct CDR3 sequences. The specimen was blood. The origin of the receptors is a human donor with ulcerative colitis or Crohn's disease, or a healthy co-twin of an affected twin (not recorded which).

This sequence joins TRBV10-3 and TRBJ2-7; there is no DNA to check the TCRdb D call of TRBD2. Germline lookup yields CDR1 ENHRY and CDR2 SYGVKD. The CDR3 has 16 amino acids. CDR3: CAISAPLAGASYEQYF.

CDR3 residues: CASSNQGSGTDTQYF. The rearrangement joins TRBV7-2 to TRBJ2-3; TCRdb gives TRBD1 as the D gene, but with no DNA this cannot be confirmed. This CDR3 is 15 amino acids long. Germline CDR1 reads SGHTA; CDR2 reads FQGNSA.

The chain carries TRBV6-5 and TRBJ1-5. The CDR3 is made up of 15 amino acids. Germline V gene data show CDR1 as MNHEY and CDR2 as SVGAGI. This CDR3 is CASSYSRVGNQPQHF.

CDR3 amino acids: CATSLGTEPVF. The chain has TRBV15 and TRBJ1-3; TCRdb indicates TRBD1, and absent DNA this call remains unverified. The CDR3 totals 11 residues. Germline CDR1 reads LNHNV; CDR2 reads YYDKDF (reference sequence).

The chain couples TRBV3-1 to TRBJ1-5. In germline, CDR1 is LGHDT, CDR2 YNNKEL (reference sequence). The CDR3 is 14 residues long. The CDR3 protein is CASSQRVLVGPQHF.

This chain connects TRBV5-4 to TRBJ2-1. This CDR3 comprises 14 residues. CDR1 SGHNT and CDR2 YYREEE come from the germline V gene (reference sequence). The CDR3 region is CASSLGVRHNEQFF.

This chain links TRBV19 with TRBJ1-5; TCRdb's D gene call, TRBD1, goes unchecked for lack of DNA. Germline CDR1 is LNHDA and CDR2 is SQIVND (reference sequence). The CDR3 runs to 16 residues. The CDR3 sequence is CASSIWAGVTGQPQHF.

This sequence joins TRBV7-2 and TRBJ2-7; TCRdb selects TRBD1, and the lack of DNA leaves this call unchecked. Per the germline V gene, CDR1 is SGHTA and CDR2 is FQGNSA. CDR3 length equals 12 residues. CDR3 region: CASSKDRAEQYF.

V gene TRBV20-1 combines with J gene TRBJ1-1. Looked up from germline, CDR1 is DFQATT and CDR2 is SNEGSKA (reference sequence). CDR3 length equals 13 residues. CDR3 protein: CSAHVHRDTEAFF.

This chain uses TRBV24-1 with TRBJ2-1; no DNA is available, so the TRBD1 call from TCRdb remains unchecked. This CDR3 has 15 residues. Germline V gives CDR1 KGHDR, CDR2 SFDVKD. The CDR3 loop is CATSDAGTAHNEQFF.

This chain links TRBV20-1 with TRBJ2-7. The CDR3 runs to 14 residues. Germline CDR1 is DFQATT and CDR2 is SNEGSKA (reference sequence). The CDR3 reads CSARVRPTDYEQYF.

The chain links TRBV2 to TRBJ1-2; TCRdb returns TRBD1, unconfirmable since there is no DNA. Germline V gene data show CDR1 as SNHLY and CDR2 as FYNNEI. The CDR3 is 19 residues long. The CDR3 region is CASSEDRDLAATAANGYTF. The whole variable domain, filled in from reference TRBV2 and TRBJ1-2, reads EPEVTQTPSHQVTQMGQEVILRCVPISNHLYFYWYRQILGQKVEFLVSFYNNEISEKSEIFDDQFSVERPDGSNFTLKIRSTKLEDSAMYFCASSEDRDLAATAANGYTFGSGTRLTVV.

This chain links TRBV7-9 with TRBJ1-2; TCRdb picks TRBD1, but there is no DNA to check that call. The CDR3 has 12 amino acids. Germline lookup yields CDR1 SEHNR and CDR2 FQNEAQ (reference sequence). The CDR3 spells CASKGELYGYTF.

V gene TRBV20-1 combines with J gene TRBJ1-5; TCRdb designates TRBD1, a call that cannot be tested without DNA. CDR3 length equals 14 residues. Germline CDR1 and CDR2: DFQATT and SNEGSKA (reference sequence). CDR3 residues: CSARETGIRQPQHF.

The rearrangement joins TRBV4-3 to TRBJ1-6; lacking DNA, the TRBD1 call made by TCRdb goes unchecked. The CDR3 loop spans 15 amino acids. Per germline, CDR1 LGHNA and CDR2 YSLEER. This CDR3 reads CTSSHGQGGHSPLHF.

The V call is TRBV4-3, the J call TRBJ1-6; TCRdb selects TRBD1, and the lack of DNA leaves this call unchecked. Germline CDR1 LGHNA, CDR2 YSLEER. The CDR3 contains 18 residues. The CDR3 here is CASSVGPGGNSYNSPLHF.

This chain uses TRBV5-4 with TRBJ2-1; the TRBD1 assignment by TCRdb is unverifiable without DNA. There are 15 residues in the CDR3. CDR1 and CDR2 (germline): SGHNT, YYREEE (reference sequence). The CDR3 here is CASSRGQGAYNEQFF.

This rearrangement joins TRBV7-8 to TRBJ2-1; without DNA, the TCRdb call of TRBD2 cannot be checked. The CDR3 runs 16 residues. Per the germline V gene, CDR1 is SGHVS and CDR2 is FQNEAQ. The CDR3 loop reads CASRHTLAVSYNEQFF. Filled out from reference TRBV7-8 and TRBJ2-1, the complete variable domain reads GAGVSQSPRYKVAKRGQDVALRCDPISGHVSLFWYQQALGQGPEFLTYFQNEAQLDKSGLPSDRFFAERPEGSVSTLKIQRTQQEDSAVYLCASRHTLAVSYNEQFFGPGTRLTVL.